These 20 T cell receptor beta chains share one sample of origin, sequenced in a study of CD8 T cells in Susac syndrome. An amount of RNA that ranged from roughly 0.5 to 1 ug was reverse transcribed with random hexamers. Each CDR3 protein is one row after TCRdb ran MiXCR on the immunoSEQ multiplex PCR reads. The sample comprises 200,000 to 300,000 distinct CDR3 sequences, about 94% of which are singletons, and roughly 0.07% rests with the top ten. Sequencing used CD4+ T cells from PBMCs. These TCRs come from a human donor with multiple sclerosis.

The chain carries TRBV5-1 and TRBJ2-7, with D possibly TRBD2 on 5 matching bases. In germline, CDR1 is SGHRS, CDR2 YFSETQ. V lost 0 bases, J lost 4 bases, and 11 bases lay in between. This CDR3 has 14 residues. CDR3 in amino acids: CASSLDGVIYEQYF. DNA of the CDR3: TGCGCCAGCAGCTTGGACGGGGTGATATACGAGCAGTACTTC.

This clonotype appeared once. The chain recombines TRBV30 with TRBJ2-3, with 9 bases fitting TRBD1. V lost 8 bases, J lost 0 bases, and 6 bases stayed unmatched. From germline, CDR1 is GTSNPN and CDR2 SVGIG (reference sequence). CDR3 size: 14 residues. Here the CDR3 DNA reads TGTGCCCACTGGGGACAGGGAAGCACAGATACGCAGTATTTT. Translating gives CAHWGQGSTDTQYF.

This rearrangement joins TRBV5-1 to TRBJ2-5; D is undetermined. Germline CDR1 reads SGHRS; CDR2 reads YFSETQ. The ends were cut back, 0 bases at V and 4 bases at J, with 10 bases in the middle. This CDR3 has 14 amino acids. The CDR3 sequence is CASSLASPRETQYF. The CDR3 DNA follows: TGCGCCAGCAGCTTGGCGTCACCCCGAGAGACCCAGTACTTC.

This rearrangement joins TRBV2 to TRBJ2-5; tentative D call: TRBD1 (9 bases). Trimming left V 6 bases short and J 2 bases short, with 16 bases between. This CDR3 is 15 amino acids long. The germline CDR1 and CDR2 sequences are SNHLY and FYNNEI. The CDR3 loop is CASSSGGQGQETQYF. Written as DNA, the CDR3 is TGTGCCAGCAGCAGCGGGGGACAGGGACAAGAGACCCAGTACTTC. Full variable domain (remainder filled in from reference TRBV2 and TRBJ2-5): EPEVTQTPSHQVTQMGQEVILRCVPISNHLYFYWYRQILGQKVEFLVSFYNNEISEKSEIFDDQFSVERPDGSNFTLKIRSTKLEDSAMYFCASSSGGQGQETQYFGPGTRLLVL.

This chain uses TRBV19 with TRBJ1-1; no clear D. Germline CDR1 LNHDA, CDR2 SQIVND (reference sequence). Trimming took 8 bases from V and 0 from J, leaving 16 bases between them. This CDR3 comprises 15 residues. This CDR3 is CASAPIGTLNTEAFF. Here the CDR3 DNA reads TGTGCCAGTGCTCCTATCGGAACCTTGAACACTGAAGCTTTCTTT. The full variable domain, completed using reference TRBV19 and TRBJ1-1, is DGGITQSPKYLFRKEGQNVTLSCEQNLNHDAMYWYRQDPGQGLRLIYYSQIVNDFQKGDIAEGYSVSREKKESFPLTVTSAQKNPTAFYLCASAPIGTLNTEAFFGQGTRLTVV.

The chain combines TRBV6-6 with TRBJ1-5; 7 bases fit TRBD1. The junction had 4 bases not matched to a gene; V was cut back by 2 bases and J by 0 bases. Germline loops: CDR1 MNHNY, CDR2 SVGAGI (reference sequence). This CDR3 region has 16 residues. The CDR3 bases are TGTGCCAGCAGTTACCGCAGGGGGAATAGCAATCAGCCCCAGCATTTT. The encoded protein is CASSYRRGNSNQPQHF.

The chain recombines TRBV7-2 with TRBJ2-7; TRBD2 might be the D (6 bases). Germline V gene lookup returns CDR1 SGHTA and CDR2 FQGNSA. Trimming cost V 5 bases and J 7 bases, with 15 bases left between them. The CDR3 extends over 13 amino acids. The CDR3 region has the DNA TGTGCCAGCAGCATAGGACCCGCGGGGGAGCAGTACTTC. It codes for CASSIGPAGEQYF.

The chain combines TRBV5-4 with TRBJ2-1; D gene unclear. In germline, CDR1 is SGHNT, CDR2 YYREEE (reference sequence). The CDR3 is 12 residues long. Trimming left V 4 bases short and J 4 bases short, with 6 bases between. CDR3 region: CASSDLYNEQFF. The CDR3 bases are TGTGCCAGCAGCGACCTTTACAATGAGCAGTTCTTC.

The chain employs TRBV5-1 and TRBJ2-3; 9 positions agree with TRBD2. Germline-derived CDR1 and CDR2 are SGHRS and YFSETQ. Germline trimming cut 4 bases from V and 2 bases from J; bases unmatched to any gene: 8. The CDR3 covers 16 residues. The CDR3 DNA follows: TGCGCCAGCAGCCGGGGGGCGGGAGGGTTCACAGATACGCAGTATTTT. The encoded protein is CASSRGAGGFTDTQYF.

V is TRBV6-1 and J is TRBJ1-4; no reliable D call. The CDR3 totals 14 residues. Germline CDR1 reads MNHNS; CDR2 reads SASEGT. V was shortened by 3 bases and J by 7 bases, with 12 bases between the two germline ends. CDR3 amino acids: CASSDGRWSEKLFF. Here the CDR3 DNA reads TGTGCCAGCAGTGACGGGAGGTGGAGTGAAAAACTGTTTTTT.

The rearrangement uses TRBV7-7 and TRBJ2-7; no firm D call. V was shortened by 0 bases and J by 5 bases, with 8 bases between the two germline ends. The CDR3 runs to 13 residues. Germline V gene lookup returns CDR1 SSHAT and CDR2 FNYEAQ (reference sequence). CDR3 DNA: TGTGCCAGCAGCTTAGCGATTGGGGACGAGCAGTACTTC. Its translation is CASSLAIGDEQYF.

The rearrangement uses TRBV4-2 and TRBJ1-2; 7 bases align to TRBD1. The CDR3 runs to 14 residues. The trim removed 0 bases at V and 4 bases at J, leaving 2 bases unmatched. The germline V gene has CDR1 LGHNA and CDR2 YNFKEQ. Here the CDR3 DNA reads TGTGCCAGCAGCCAAGAGAACAGGGGCTATGGCTACACCTTC. This translates into CASSQENRGYGYTF.

The chain uses TRBV18 and TRBJ1-4; a weak D match, TRBD1 (6 bases). Trimming pared 2 bases from V and 6 bases from J, leaving 10 bases between. The CDR3 is made up of 14 amino acids. The germline V gene encodes CDR1 KGHSH and CDR2 LQKENI. The CDR3, as DNA: TGTGCCAGCTCACCAGGCAGGGGAGATGAAAAACTGTTTTTT. Translating gives CASSPGRGDEKLFF. Looking up the rest from reference TRBV18 and TRBJ1-4 gives the full variable domain: NAGVMQNPRHLVRRRGQEARLRCSPMKGHSHVYWYRQLPEEGLKFMVYLQKENIIDESGMPKERFSAEFPKEGPSILRIQQVVRGDSAAYFCASSPGRGDEKLFFGSGTQLSVL.

This clonotype has a single count. Here the CDR3 reads CATSPPMNTEAFF. For the CDR3, the DNA is TGTGCCACCTCCCCCCCAATGAACACTGAAGCTTTCTTT. V usage is TRBV2 and J usage is TRBJ1-1; D unclear. V lost 10 bases to trimming and J lost 0 bases, with 12 bases between them. CDR1 SNHLY and CDR2 FYNNEI come from the germline V gene. CDR3 length: 13 residues.

This rearrangement joins TRBV20-1 to TRBJ2-3, with D perhaps TRBD2 (6 bases). The germline V and J ends were trimmed by 3 bases and 0 bases, with 13 bases remaining between them. Germline lookup yields CDR1 DFQATT and CDR2 SNEGSKA (reference sequence). The CDR3 extends over 15 amino acids. In DNA form, the CDR3 reads TGCAGTGCTAGTCATTACGGGAGTAGCACAGATACGCAGTATTTT. This gives the protein CSASHYGSSTDTQYF.

CDR3 sequence: CASRRTGATEAFF. The CDR3 DNA is TGTGCCAGCCGCCGAACAGGGGCCACTGAAGCTTTCTTT. This chain joins TRBV6-5 and TRBJ1-1; 7 bases match TRBD1. The CDR3 is 13 residues long. Germline V lookup: CDR1 MNHEY, CDR2 SVGAGI. V lost 8 bases to trimming and J lost 4 bases; unmatched junction nucleotides: 7.

Written as DNA, the CDR3 is TGCGCCAGCAGCCCACAGACTAGCGCGAGGTACCAAGAGACCCAGTACTTC. As protein: CASSPQTSARYQETQYF. J is TRBJ2-5 and V is TRBV5-1; 8 bases line up with TRBD2. Trimming at V came to 4 bases and at J to 0 bases, leaving 11 bases not matched to a gene. The CDR3 sequence is 17 residues long. Germline CDR1 reads SGHRS; CDR2 reads YFSETQ.

The chain recombines TRBV9 with TRBJ2-3, with D possibly matching TRBD2 (5 bases). Germline V gene lookup returns CDR1 SGDLS and CDR2 YYNGEE. V gave up 6 bases and J gave up 0 bases, with 14 bases separating them. The CDR3 covers 15 residues. Here the CDR3 reads CASKSGRTSTDTQYF. CDR3 in DNA: TGTGCCAGCAAGTCTGGGCGGACTAGCACAGATACGCAGTATTTT. Full variable domain (outside the CDR3, taken from reference TRBV9 and TRBJ2-3): DSGVTQTPKHLITATGQRVTLRCSPRSGDLSVYWYQQSLDQGLQFLIQYYNGEERAKGNILERFSAQQFPDLHSELNLSSLELGDSALYFCASKSGRTSTDTQYFGPGTRLTVL.

The chain carries TRBV7-9 and TRBJ2-3; TRBD1 matches at 7 bases. Germline lookup yields CDR1 SEHNR and CDR2 FQNEAQ (reference sequence). The trim removed 5 bases at V and 2 bases at J, leaving 7 bases unmatched. CDR3 length: 15 residues. In nucleotides, the CDR3 is TGTGCCAGCAGCCCAGGGACAGACATCACAGATACGCAGTATTTT. It specifies CASSPGTDITDTQYF.

The V call is TRBV11-2, the J call TRBJ2-1, with D perhaps TRBD2 (6 bases). Trimming took 3 bases from V and 3 from J, leaving 9 bases between them. The CDR3 has 14 residues. CDR1 and CDR2 from the germline V gene are SGHAT and FQNNGV. For the CDR3, the DNA is TGTGCCAGCAGCTTCAGGCGGGACTACAATGAGCAGTTCTTC. Its translation: CASSFRRDYNEQFF.